This T cell receptor (beta chain) was sequenced in a study of blood T cell repertoires in COVID-19. Across the study: Donors in the United States, Italy and Spain gave samples during acute or convalescent COVID-19. T cells, B-cell-depleted T cells, or PBMCs supplied cDNA or gDNA.

Authors' methods: How many nucleated cells were present was estimated from reference gene primer amplification. The data were produced by immunoSEQ multiplex PCR, yet TCRdb's version contains in-frame clones alone and is incomplete. The V and J calls and clone size are taken from that table; D and trimming were inferred from the DNA. Of 200,000 to 300,000 clones in the sample, 75% to 85% were seen once. The CDR3 covers 15 residues. The genes are TRBV21-1 and TRBJ1-2; the table assigns TRBD1, which was not confirmed against the DNA. TRBV21-1 represents a pseudogene. The sample consisted of peripheral blood. The sequence was collected from a woman aged 55 to 70 with active or convalescent COVID-19. The chain's CDR3 is CASSHRDRSYYGYTF. CDR3 DNA sequence: TGTGCCAGCAGCCATCGGGACAGAAGCTACTATGGCTACACCTTC.